The clone carrying this TCR beta chain was seen more than once but under ten times. Antigen: not known. Genomic DNA of each subset was evenly split across several immunoSEQ plates. On sorted subsets, replicate PCRs used approximately 190 ng DNA, or 31,000 or so T cell genomes. Measured with immunoSEQ multiplex PCR; TCRdb has only the in-frame clones, and not every one. The table records 2 million to 3 million clones, approximately 93% of them present only once. The data are from a study of shared clonotypes between healthy human individuals. Study-wide findings and caveats: Memory subsets generally showed lower estimated richness than naive subsets.

There are 18 residues in the CDR3. V lost 3 bases and J lost 5, with 25 bases in between. Sequenced: naive CD4+ T cells from PBMCs. The subset is: CD45RA+ positively selected. The origin of this receptor is a man between 18 and 35 years old in good health. Some clones in this sample may be carry-over from other donors' samples. J is TRBJ1-1 and V is TRBV23-1; tentative D call: TRBD1 (5 bases). TRBV23-1 is an ORF; its function is uncertain. CDR3 protein: CASSQSRDGETTNTEAFF. CDR3 bases: TGCGCCAGCAGTCAGTCCCGGGACGGAGAAACCACGAATACTGAAGCTTTCTTT.